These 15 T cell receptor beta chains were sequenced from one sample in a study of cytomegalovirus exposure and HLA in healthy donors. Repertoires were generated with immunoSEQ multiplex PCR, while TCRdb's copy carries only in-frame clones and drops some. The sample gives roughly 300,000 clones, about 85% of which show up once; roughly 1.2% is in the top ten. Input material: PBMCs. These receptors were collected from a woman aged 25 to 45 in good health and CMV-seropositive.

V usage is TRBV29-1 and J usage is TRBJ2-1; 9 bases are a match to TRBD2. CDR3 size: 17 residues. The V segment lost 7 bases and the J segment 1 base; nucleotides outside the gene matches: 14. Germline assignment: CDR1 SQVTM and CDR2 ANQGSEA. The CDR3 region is CSAEGGRGPGSYNEQFF. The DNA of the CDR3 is TGCAGCGCTGAGGGCGGGAGGGGTCCAGGGTCCTACAATGAGCAGTTCTTC.

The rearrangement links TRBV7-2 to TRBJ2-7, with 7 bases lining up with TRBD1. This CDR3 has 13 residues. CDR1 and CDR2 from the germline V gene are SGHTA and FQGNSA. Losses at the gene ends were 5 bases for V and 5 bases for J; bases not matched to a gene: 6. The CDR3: CASSHDRVNEQYF. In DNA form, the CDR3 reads TGTGCCAGCAGCCACGACAGGGTCAACGAGCAGTACTTC.

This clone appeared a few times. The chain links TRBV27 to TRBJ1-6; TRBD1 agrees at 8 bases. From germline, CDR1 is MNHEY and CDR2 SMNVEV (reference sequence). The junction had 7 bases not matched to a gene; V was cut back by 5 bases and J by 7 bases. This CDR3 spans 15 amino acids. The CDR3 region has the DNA TGTGCCAGCAGTGCCGACAGGGGAAACAATTCACCCCTCCACTTT. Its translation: CASSADRGNNSPLHF.

DNA for the CDR3: TGCAGCGTTTCAGGGGTGGGTGAGCAGTTCTTC. Residues: CSVSGVGEQFF. The V and J genes are TRBV29-1 and TRBJ2-1, with D maybe TRBD1 (6 bases). Germline CDR1 SQVTM, CDR2 ANQGSEA. This CDR3 has 11 residues. V dropped 5 bases and J dropped 9 bases, with 11 bases sitting between them.

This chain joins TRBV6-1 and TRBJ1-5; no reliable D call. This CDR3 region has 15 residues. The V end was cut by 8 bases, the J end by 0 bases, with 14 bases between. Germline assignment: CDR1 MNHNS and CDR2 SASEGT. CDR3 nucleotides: TGTGCCAGCGAACTCTACCTGAATAGCAATCAGCCCCAGCATTTT. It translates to CASELYLNSNQPQHF.

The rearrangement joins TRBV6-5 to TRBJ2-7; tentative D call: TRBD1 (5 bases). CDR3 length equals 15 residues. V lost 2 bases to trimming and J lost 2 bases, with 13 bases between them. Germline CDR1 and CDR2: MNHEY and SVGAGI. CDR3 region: CASSYDIGQTYEQYF. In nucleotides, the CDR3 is TGTGCCAGCAGTTACGATATAGGACAAACCTACGAGCAGTACTTC.

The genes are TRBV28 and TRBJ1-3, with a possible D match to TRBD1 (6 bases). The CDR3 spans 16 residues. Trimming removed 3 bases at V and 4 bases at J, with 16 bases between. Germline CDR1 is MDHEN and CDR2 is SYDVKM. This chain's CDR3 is CASSLLIGTGGNTIYF. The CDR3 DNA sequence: TGTGCCAGCAGTTTGTTGATAGGTACAGGGGGAAACACCATATATTTT. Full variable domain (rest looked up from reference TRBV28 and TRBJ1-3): DVKVTQSSRYLVKRTGEKVFLECVQDMDHENMFWYRQDPGLGLRLIYFSYDVKMKEKGDIPEGYSVSREKKERFSLILESASTNQTSMYLCASSLLIGTGGNTIYFGEGSWLTVV.

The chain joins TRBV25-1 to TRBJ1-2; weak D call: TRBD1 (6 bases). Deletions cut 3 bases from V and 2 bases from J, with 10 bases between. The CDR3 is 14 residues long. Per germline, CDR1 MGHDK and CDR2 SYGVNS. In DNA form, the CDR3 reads TGTGCCAGCAGTGAGTCCGGACAGAACTATGGCTACACCTTC. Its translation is CASSESGQNYGYTF.

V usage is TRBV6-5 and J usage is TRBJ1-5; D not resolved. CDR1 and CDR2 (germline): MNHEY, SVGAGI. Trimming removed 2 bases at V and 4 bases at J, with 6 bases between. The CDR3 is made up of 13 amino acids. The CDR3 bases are TGTGCCAGCAGTTACGTGAAAAATCAGCCCCAGCATTTT. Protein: CASSYVKNQPQHF.

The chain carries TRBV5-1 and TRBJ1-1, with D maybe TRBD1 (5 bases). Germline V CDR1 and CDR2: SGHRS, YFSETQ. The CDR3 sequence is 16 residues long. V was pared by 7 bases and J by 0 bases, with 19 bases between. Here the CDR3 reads CASGFSLRDLNTEAFF. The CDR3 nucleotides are TGCGCCAGCGGGTTTTCTCTCAGGGATCTGAACACTGAAGCTTTCTTT.

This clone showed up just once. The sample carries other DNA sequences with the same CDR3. Written as DNA, the CDR3 is TGTGCCAGCTCACTGGGACTAGCGGGGGGCAATGAGCAGTTCTTC. It codes for CASSLGLAGGNEQFF. The chain links TRBV18 to TRBJ2-1, with 15 bases that match TRBD2. From germline, CDR1 is KGHSH and CDR2 LQKENI. The CDR3 has 15 residues. J lost 6 bases, V lost 4 bases, and 1 base had no gene match. Using reference TRBV18 and TRBJ2-1 for the parts outside the CDR3, the full variable domain is NAGVMQNPRHLVRRRGQEARLRCSPMKGHSHVYWYRQLPEEGLKFMVYLQKENIIDESGMPKERFSAEFPKEGPSILRIQQVVRGDSAAYFCASSLGLAGGNEQFFGPGTRLTVL.

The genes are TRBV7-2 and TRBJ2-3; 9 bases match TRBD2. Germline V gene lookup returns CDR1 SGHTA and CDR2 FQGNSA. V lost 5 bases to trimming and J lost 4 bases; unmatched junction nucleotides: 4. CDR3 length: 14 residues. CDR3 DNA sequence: TGTGCCAGCAGCCCCGGACTAGCGTCAGATACGCAGTATTTT. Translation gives CASSPGLASDTQYF. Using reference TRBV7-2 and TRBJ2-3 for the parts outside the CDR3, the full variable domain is GAGVSQSPSNKVTEKGKDVELRCDPISGHTALYWYRQSLGQGLEFLIYFQGNSAPDKSGLPSDRFSAERTGGSVSTLTIQRTQQEDSAVYLCASSPGLASDTQYFGPGTRLTVL.

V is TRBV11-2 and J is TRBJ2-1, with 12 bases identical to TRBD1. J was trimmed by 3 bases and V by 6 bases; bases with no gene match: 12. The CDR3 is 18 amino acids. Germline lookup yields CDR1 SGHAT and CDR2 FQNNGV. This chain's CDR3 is CASSGDRGRWVFYNEQFF. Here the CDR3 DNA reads TGTGCCAGCAGTGGGGACAGGGGGCGATGGGTCTTCTACAATGAGCAGTTCTTC. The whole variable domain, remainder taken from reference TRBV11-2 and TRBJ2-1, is EAGVAQSPRYKIIEKRQSVAFWCNPISGHATLYWYQQILGQGPKLLIQFQNNGVVDDSQLPKDRFSAERLKGVDSTLKIQPAKLEDSAVYLCASSGDRGRWVFYNEQFFGPGTRLTVL.

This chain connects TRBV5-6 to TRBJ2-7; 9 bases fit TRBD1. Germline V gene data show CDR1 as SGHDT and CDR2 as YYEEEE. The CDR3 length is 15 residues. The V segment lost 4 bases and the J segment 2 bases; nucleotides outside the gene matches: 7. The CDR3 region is CASSHWTGDTYEQYF. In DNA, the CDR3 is TGTGCCAGCAGCCACTGGACAGGGGACACCTACGAGCAGTACTTC. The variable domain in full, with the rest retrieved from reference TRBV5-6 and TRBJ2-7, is DAGVTQSPTHLIKTRGQQVTLRCSPKSGHDTVSWYQQALGQGPQFIFQYYEEEERQRGNFPDRFSGHQFPNYSSELNVNALLLGDSALYLCASSHWTGDTYEQYFGPGTRLTVT.

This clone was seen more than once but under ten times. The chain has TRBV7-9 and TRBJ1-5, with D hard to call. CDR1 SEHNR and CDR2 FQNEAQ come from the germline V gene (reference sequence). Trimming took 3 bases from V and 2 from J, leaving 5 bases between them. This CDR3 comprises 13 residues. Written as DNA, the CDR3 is TGTGCCAGCAGCTTCCAGGGCAATCAGCCCCAGCATTTT. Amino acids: CASSFQGNQPQHF.